The clone carrying this TCR beta chain came up once. CDR3 length equals 13 residues. CDR1 ENHRY and CDR2 SYGVKD come from the germline V gene. V was cut by 8 bases and J by 0 bases, with 10 bases left in between. How the authors handled the data: Estimated nucleated cell counts came from reference gene primer amplification. Assay: immunoSEQ multiplex PCR; the TCRdb copy retains only in-frame clones and omits some. From that table come the V and J calls and clone size; the DNA was used to work out D and trimming. The sample includes 250,000 to 300,000 clones, approximately 91% of them seen just once. The data belong to a study of blood T cell repertoires in COVID-19. As for the study in general: The analysed material was cDNA or gDNA that came from T cells, B-cell-depleted T cells, or PBMCs.

The source of this sequence is a woman in her twenties or thirties with COVID-19, enrolled during active disease. This sequence joins TRBV10-3 and TRBJ1-1, with D possibly TRBD1 on 6 matching bases. What was sequenced was peripheral blood. In DNA, the CDR3 is TGTGCCATCCTCGGACAGATGAACACTGAAGCTTTCTTT. This gives the protein CAILGQMNTEAFF.